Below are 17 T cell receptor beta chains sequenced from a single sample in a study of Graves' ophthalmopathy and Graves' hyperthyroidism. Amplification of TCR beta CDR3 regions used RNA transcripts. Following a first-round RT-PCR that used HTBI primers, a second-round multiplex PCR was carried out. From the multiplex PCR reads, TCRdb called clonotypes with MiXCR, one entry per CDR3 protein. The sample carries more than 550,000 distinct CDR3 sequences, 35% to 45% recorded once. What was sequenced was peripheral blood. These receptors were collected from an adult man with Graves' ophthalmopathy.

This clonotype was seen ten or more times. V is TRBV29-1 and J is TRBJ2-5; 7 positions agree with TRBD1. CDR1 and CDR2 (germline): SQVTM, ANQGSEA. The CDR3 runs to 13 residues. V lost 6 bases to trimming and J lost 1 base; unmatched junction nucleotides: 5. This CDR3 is CSVGRDSQETQYF. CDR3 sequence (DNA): TGCAGCGTGGGACGGGACAGCCAAGAGACCCAGTACTTC.

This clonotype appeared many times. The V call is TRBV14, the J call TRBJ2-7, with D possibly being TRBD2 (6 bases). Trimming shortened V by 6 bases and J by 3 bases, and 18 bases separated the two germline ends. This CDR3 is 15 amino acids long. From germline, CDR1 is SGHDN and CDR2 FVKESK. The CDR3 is CASSRSATRFYEQYF. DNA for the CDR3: TGTGCCAGCAGTCGATCAGCGACTAGGTTCTACGAGCAGTACTTC.

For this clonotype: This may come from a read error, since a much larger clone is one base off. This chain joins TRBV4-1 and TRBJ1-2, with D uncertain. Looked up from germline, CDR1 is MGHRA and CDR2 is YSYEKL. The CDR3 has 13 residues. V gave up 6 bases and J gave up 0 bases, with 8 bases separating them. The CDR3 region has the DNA TGCGCCAGCAGGTCGACAACTAACTATGGCTACACCTTC. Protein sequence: CASRSTTNYGYTF.

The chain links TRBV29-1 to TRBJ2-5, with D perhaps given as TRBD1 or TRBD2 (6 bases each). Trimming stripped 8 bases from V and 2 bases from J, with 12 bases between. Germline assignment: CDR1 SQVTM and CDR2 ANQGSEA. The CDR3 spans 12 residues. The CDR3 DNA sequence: TGCAGCTTAGGGGGGCCACAAGAGACCCAGTACTTC. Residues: CSLGGPQETQYF.

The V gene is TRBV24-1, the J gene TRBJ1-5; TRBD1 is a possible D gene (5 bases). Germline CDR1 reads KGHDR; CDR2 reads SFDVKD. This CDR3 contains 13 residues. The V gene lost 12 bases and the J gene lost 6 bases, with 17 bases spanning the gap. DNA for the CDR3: TGTGCCGGCAGAGGCCAGGGAGGTCAGCCCCAGCATTTT. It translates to CAGRGQGGQPQHF.

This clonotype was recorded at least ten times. The CDR3 coding sequence is TGCAGTGCTAGAGATAGCGAGACCCAGTACTTC. Its translation: CSARDSETQYF. This chain connects TRBV20-1 to TRBJ2-5, with unresolved D. Trimming left V 0 bases short and J 5 bases short, with 4 bases between. The CDR3 runs 11 residues. Germline V gene lookup returns CDR1 DFQATT and CDR2 SNEGSKA (reference sequence).

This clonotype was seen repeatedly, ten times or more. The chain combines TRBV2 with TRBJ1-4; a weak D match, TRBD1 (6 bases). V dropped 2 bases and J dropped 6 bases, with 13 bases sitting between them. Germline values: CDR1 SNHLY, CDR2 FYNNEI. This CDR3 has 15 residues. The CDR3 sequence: CASSESGNRDEKLFF. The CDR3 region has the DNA TGTGCCAGCAGTGAATCTGGTAACAGGGATGAAAAACTGTTTTTT. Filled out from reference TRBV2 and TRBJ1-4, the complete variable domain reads EPEVTQTPSHQVTQMGQEVILRCVPISNHLYFYWYRQILGQKVEFLVSFYNNEISEKSEIFDDQFSVERPDGSNFTLKIRSTKLEDSAMYFCASSESGNRDEKLFFGSGTQLSVL.

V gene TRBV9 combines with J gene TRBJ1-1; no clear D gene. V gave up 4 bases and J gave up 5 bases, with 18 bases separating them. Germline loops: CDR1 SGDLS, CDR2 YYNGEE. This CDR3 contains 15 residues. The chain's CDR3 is CASSPHRTRSTEAFF. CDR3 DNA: TGTGCCAGCAGCCCCCACCGGACCAGATCTACTGAAGCTTTCTTT.

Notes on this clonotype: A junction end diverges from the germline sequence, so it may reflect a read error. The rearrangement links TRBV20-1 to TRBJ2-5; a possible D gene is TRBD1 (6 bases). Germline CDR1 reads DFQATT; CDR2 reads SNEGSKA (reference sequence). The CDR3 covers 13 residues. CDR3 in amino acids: CSASGGFQETQCF. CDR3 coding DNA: TGCAGTGCTAGTGGGGGCTTCCAAGAGACCCAGTGCTTT.

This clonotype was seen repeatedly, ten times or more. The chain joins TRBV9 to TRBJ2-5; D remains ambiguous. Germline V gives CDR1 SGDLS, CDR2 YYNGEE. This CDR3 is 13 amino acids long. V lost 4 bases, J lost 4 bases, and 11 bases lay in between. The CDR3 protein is CASSSRATETQYF. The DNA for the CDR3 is TGTGCCAGCAGCTCCCGGGCTACAGAGACCCAGTACTTC.

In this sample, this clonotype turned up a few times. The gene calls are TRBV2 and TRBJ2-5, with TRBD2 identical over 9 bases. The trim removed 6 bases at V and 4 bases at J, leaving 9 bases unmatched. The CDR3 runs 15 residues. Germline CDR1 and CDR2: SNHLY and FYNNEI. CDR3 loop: CASRRSLAGLETQYF. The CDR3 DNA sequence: TGTGCCAGCAGGAGATCCCTAGCGGGACTAGAGACCCAGTACTTC.

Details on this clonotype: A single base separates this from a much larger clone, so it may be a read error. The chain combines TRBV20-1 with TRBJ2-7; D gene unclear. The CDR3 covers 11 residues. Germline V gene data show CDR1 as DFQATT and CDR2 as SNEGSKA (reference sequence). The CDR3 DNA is TGCGGTGCTAGTGGTGGATCCGAGCAGTACTTC. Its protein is CGASGGSEQYF.

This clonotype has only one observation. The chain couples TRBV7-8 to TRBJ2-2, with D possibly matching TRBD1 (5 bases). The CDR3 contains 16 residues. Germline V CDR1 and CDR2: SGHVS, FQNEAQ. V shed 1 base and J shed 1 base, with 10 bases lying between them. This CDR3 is CASSLGEGENTGELFF. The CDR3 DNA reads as TGTGCCAGCAGCTTAGGCGAAGGGGAGAACACCGGGGAGCTGTTTTTT.

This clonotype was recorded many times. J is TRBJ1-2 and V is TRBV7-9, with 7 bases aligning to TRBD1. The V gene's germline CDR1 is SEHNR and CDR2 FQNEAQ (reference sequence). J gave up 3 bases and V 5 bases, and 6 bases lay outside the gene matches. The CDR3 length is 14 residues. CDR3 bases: TGTGCCAGCAGCATCTCGACAGGGTACTATGGCTACACCTTC. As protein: CASSISTGYYGYTF.

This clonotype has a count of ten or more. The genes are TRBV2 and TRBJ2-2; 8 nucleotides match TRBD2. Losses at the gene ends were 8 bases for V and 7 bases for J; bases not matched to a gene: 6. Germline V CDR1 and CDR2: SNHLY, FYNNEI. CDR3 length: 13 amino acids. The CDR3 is CASLGLGDGELFF. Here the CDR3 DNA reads TGTGCCAGCCTGGGACTAGGTGACGGGGAGCTGTTTTTT.

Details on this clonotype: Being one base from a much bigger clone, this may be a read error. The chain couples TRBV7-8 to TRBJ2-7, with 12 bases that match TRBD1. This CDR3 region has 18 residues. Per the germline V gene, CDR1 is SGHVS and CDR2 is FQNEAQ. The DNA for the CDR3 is TGTGCCAACAGCCCCGAAAGGCATAGGGACAGGGGGCGGTACGAGCAGTACTTC. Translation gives CANSPERHRDRGRYEQYF.

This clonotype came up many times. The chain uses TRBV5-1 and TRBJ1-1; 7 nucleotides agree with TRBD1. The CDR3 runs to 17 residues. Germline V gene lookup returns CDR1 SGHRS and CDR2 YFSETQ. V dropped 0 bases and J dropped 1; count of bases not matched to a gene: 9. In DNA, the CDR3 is TGCGCCAGCAGCTTGGGCCCTAGACAGGGCCCGAACACTGAAGCTTTCTTT. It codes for CASSLGPRQGPNTEAFF.